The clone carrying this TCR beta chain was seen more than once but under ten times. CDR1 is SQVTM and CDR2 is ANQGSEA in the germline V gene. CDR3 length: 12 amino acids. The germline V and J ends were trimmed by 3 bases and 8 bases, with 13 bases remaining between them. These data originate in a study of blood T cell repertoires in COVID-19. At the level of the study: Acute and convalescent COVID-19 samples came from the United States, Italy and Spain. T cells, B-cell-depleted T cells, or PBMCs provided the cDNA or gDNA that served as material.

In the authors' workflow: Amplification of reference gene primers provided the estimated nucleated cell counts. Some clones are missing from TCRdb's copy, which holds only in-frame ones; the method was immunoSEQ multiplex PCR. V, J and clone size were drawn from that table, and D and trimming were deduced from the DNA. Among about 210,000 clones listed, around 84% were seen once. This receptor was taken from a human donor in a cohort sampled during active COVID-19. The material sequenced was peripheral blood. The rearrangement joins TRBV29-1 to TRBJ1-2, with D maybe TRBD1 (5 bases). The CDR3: CSVEMQGKGYTF. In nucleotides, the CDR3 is TGCAGCGTTGAGATGCAGGGTAAGGGCTACACCTTC. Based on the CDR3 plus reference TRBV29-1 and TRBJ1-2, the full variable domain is SAVISQKPSRDICQRGTSLTIQCQVDSQVTMMFWYRQQPGQSLTLIATANQGSEATYESGFVIDKFPISRPNLTFSTLTVSNMSPEDSSIYLCSVEMQGKGYTFGSGTRLTVV.